This T cell receptor beta chain was captured by sequencing in a study of ipilimumab plus nivolumab after autologous stem cell transplantation. Overall study context: DLBCL patients had primary refractory or relapsed disease.

The CDR3 covers 15 residues. The V gene end was trimmed by 5 bases and the J gene end by 7 bases; junction bases not matched to a gene: 9. Looked up from germline, CDR1 is SGHTA and CDR2 is FQGNSA. TCRdb's copy holds only in-frame clones and misses some; the assay was immunoSEQ multiplex PCR. The sample has fewer than 85,000 clones; about 83% are singletons. Starting 14 to 28 days after autologous transplant, ipilimumab 1 mg/kg was given. Dosing: nivolumab 3 mg/kg IV, weeks 1, 4, 7, 10, then every two weeks to week 26. The TCR was taken from a male donor with diffuse large B-cell lymphoma. Sequenced here: PBMCs, sampled in a trial of ipilimumab plus nivolumab as post-transplant consolidation. V gene TRBV7-2 combines with J gene TRBJ2-2; 8 bases match TRBD1. As DNA, the CDR3 is TGTGCCAGCAGCGGAGACAGGGGCGCCGGCGGGGAGCTGTTTTTT. It yields the protein CASSGDRGAGGELFF.